The 29 T cell receptor beta chains listed next were all sequenced from one sample in a study of technical replicates of blood from several donors. Here immunoSEQ multiplex PCR was the method, and the copy in TCRdb shows in-frame clones only, minus some. The sample consists of approximately 31,000 clones, around 94% of them appearing once. The sequenced sample consisted of PBMCs. Receptors were obtained from a human donor in good health. Some clones in this sample may be carry-over from other donors' samples.

The chain's CDR3 is CASRKAGGSSYEQYF. CDR3 bases: TGTGCCAGTAGAAAAGCGGGAGGTAGCTCCTACGAGCAGTACTTC. J is TRBJ2-7 and V is TRBV19, with 9 bases aligning to TRBD2. After removal of 6 bases from V and 0 bases from J, the junction contained 6 bases not matched to a gene. Germline assignment: CDR1 LNHDA and CDR2 SQIVND (reference sequence). The CDR3 consists of 15 residues.

The V gene is TRBV7-2, the J gene TRBJ2-3, with TRBD2 as a possible D gene (5 bases). Deletions cut 3 bases from V and 7 bases from J, with 8 bases between. Germline V gene lookup returns CDR1 SGHTA and CDR2 FQGNSA. The CDR3 spans 12 residues. The CDR3 region has the DNA TGTGCCAGCAGCTTTGGGGAGAATACGCAGTATTTT. This translates into CASSFGENTQYF.

The chain uses TRBV27 and TRBJ1-1; no clear D gene. Trimming took 6 bases from V and 0 from J, leaving 11 bases between them. CDR1 is MNHEY, CDR2 SMNVEV, per germline (reference sequence). The CDR3 has 14 amino acids. The CDR3: CASRNSKMNTEAFF. CDR3 in DNA: TGTGCCAGCAGGAACAGTAAAATGAACACTGAAGCTTTCTTT.

This chain joins TRBV9 and TRBJ1-4, with 9 bases that match TRBD1. The CDR3 length is 15 residues. The germline V gene has CDR1 SGDLS and CDR2 YYNGEE. J lost 8 bases, V lost 3 bases, and 8 bases had no gene match. CDR3 protein: CASSGDEDRGEKLFF. CDR3 bases: TGTGCCAGCAGCGGGGACGAGGACAGGGGCGAAAAACTGTTTTTT.

V gene TRBV11-3 combines with J gene TRBJ2-1; 10 positions agree with TRBD2. Germline V gene sequence: CDR1 SGHNT, CDR2 YENEEA. This CDR3 has 16 residues. V was pared by 0 bases and J by 8 bases, with 7 bases of the junction left unmatched. The CDR3 region is CASSLEASGGLDEQFF. CDR3 coding DNA: TGTGCCAGCAGCTTAGAGGCTAGCGGGGGCCTGGATGAGCAGTTCTTC.

The chain has TRBV5-1 and TRBJ1-2; 11 bases are a match to TRBD1. The J segment lost 5 bases and the V segment lost 4 bases, leaving 10 bases of the junction unmatched. From germline, CDR1 is SGHRS and CDR2 YFSETQ. The CDR3 length is 16 residues. In nucleotides, the CDR3 is TGCGCCAGCAGCAATACCGGGACAGGGGGGGAGTATGGCTACACCTTC. Protein: CASSNTGTGGEYGYTF.

This clone was counted a single time. This chain uses TRBV7-9 with TRBJ2-5, with 10 bases fitting TRBD1. V lost 5 bases and J lost 4; bases outside the gene matches: 7. Germline-derived CDR1 and CDR2 are SEHNR and FQNEAQ (reference sequence). There are 15 residues in the CDR3. As DNA, the CDR3 is TGTGCCAGCAGCCGCGACAGGGGGCTGGCAGAGACCCAGTACTTC. It specifies CASSRDRGLAETQYF.

The genes are TRBV6-6 and TRBJ1-1, with TRBD1 matching over 9 bases. Germline values: CDR1 MNHNY, CDR2 SVGAGI (reference sequence). CDR3 length: 14 amino acids. V lost 4 bases, J lost 7 bases, and 7 bases stayed unmatched. CDR3: CASSSRDRANEAFF. The CDR3 DNA reads TGTGCCAGCAGTTCCCGGGACAGGGCGAATGAAGCTTTCTTT.

The chain joins TRBV28 to TRBJ2-5; 14 bases align to TRBD2. This CDR3 contains 18 residues. Germline loops: CDR1 MDHEN, CDR2 SYDVKM. V was pared by 6 bases and J by 1 base, with 10 bases of the junction left unmatched. The CDR3 DNA reads TGTGCCAGCAGCCTTGTGGGACTAGCGGGGGTCCGCCAAGAGACCCAGTACTTC. It codes for CASSLVGLAGVRQETQYF.

This chain links TRBV2 with TRBJ1-4, with 12 bases aligning to TRBD1. CDR1 and CDR2 from the germline V gene are SNHLY and FYNNEI. The CDR3 length is 15 residues. V lost 7 bases, J lost 7 bases, and 7 bases stayed unmatched. The CDR3 spells CASKGQGAGGEKLFF. CDR3 DNA: TGTGCCAGCAAGGGACAGGGGGCCGGAGGTGAAAAACTGTTTTTT. Based on the CDR3 plus reference TRBV2 and TRBJ1-4, the full variable domain is EPEVTQTPSHQVTQMGQEVILRCVPISNHLYFYWYRQILGQKVEFLVSFYNNEISEKSEIFDDQFSVERPDGSNFTLKIRSTKLEDSAMYFCASKGQGAGGEKLFFGSGTQLSVL.

The V call is TRBV7-8, the J call TRBJ2-7; TRBD2 aligns across 13 bases. The germline gives CDR1 SGHVS, CDR2 FQNEAQ. V was pared by 5 bases and J by 5 bases, with 6 bases of the junction left unmatched. This CDR3 comprises 15 residues. The chain's CDR3 is CASSTRLAGGNEQYF. The CDR3 DNA reads as TGTGCCAGCAGCACCCGACTAGCGGGGGGCAACGAGCAGTACTTC.

The chain links TRBV13 to TRBJ1-1, with D possibly TRBD1 on 5 matching bases. The length of the CDR3 is 14 residues. Per germline, CDR1 PRHDT and CDR2 FYEKMQ (reference sequence). V lost 2 bases and J 3 bases, leaving 10 bases between the germline ends. CDR3 nucleotide sequence: TGTGCCAGCAGCTTAATCGAACAGGACACTGAAGCTTTCTTT. Amino acids: CASSLIEQDTEAFF.

The V gene is TRBV4-1, the J gene TRBJ2-1, with TRBD2 matching over 10 bases. J gave up 6 bases and V 0 bases, and 8 bases lay outside the gene matches. Looked up from germline, CDR1 is MGHRA and CDR2 is YSYEKL. The CDR3 runs 17 residues. The CDR3 sequence is CASSQDPSGSLSNEQFF. For the CDR3, the DNA is TGCGCCAGCAGCCAAGATCCTAGCGGGAGTTTGTCCAATGAGCAGTTCTTC.

V is TRBV2 and J is TRBJ2-7; 8 positions agree with TRBD2. The germline gives CDR1 SNHLY, CDR2 FYNNEI. V shed 2 bases, J shed 6 bases, and the junction held 6 bases outside the gene matches. The CDR3 sequence is 14 residues long. The CDR3 nucleotides are TGTGCCAGCAGTGAAACCGCCGGGAGGGGCGAGCAGTACTTC. As protein: CASSETAGRGEQYF.

This clone was counted once. V and J are TRBV7-2 and TRBJ2-6, with 9 positions matching TRBD1. The CDR3 totals 17 residues. Losses at the gene ends were 5 bases for V and 4 bases for J; bases not matched to a gene: 9. CDR1 and CDR2 (germline): SGHTA, FQGNSA. The CDR3 coding sequence is TGTGCCAGCAGCCGTCCCGGGACAGGGATGGGGGCCAACGTCCTGACTTTC. It encodes CASSRPGTGMGANVLTF.

The chain links TRBV4-3 to TRBJ2-6, with no clear D. V was shortened by 11 bases and J by 1 base, with 9 bases between the two germline ends. Germline values: CDR1 LGHNA, CDR2 YSLEER. The CDR3 runs 13 residues. CDR3 in DNA: TGCGCCGCTAGAGGATCTGGGGCCAACGTCCTGACTTTC. Protein sequence: CAARGSGANVLTF.

V is TRBV30 and J is TRBJ2-7; 10 positions agree with TRBD2. The CDR3 totals 14 residues. V trimming: 0 bases; J trimming: 3 bases; junction bases outside the gene matches: 2. Germline V gene data show CDR1 as GTSNPN and CDR2 as SVGIG (reference sequence). The CDR3 region has the DNA TGTGCCTGGAGTGTACTAGCGGGACTCTACGAGCAGTACTTC. Encoded protein: CAWSVLAGLYEQYF.

The rearrangement joins TRBV9 to TRBJ2-3; 7 bases agree with TRBD1. CDR3 length: 13 residues. V lost 3 bases, J lost 7 bases, and 5 bases stayed unmatched. Germline V gene data show CDR1 as SGDLS and CDR2 as YYNGEE. The CDR3 loop is CASSAPRGNTQYF. The CDR3 region has the DNA TGTGCCAGCAGCGCGCCCAGGGGGAATACGCAGTATTTT. Looking up the rest from reference TRBV9 and TRBJ2-3 gives the full variable domain: DSGVTQTPKHLITATGQRVTLRCSPRSGDLSVYWYQQSLDQGLQFLIQYYNGEERAKGNILERFSAQQFPDLHSELNLSSLELGDSALYFCASSAPRGNTQYFGPGTRLTVL.

The chain employs TRBV4-2 and TRBJ2-2, with D perhaps matching TRBD2 (6 bases). Trimming left V 1 base short and J 7 bases short, with 16 bases between. The CDR3 is 16 residues long. Germline-derived CDR1 and CDR2 are LGHNA and YNFKEQ. Here the CDR3 reads CASSQVKVAAHGELFF. The CDR3 nucleotides are TGTGCCAGCAGCCAAGTAAAGGTAGCGGCCCACGGGGAGCTGTTTTTT.

By sample share, this clone is medium-sized. V usage is TRBV7-2 and J usage is TRBJ2-3; weak D call: TRBD2 (5 bases). Per germline, CDR1 SGHTA and CDR2 FQGNSA. Trimming removed 4 bases from V and 0 bases from J, with 8 bases in between. The CDR3 is made up of 14 amino acids. CDR3 nucleotides: TGTGCCAGCAGCTCCGGCGGGAGCACAGATACGCAGTATTTT. Protein sequence: CASSSGGSTDTQYF.

J is TRBJ1-1 and V is TRBV11-3; perhaps TRBD1 as D (6 bases). The CDR3 is 14 residues long. V lost 5 bases, J lost 8 bases, and 18 bases lay in between. Germline assignment: CDR1 SGHNT and CDR2 YENEEA. This CDR3 is CASSASTGNAEAFF. The CDR3 DNA reads TGTGCCAGCAGCGCCTCGACAGGAAACGCCGAAGCTTTCTTT.

J is TRBJ2-3 and V is TRBV6-5, with TRBD2 matching over 11 bases. Germline V gene data show CDR1 as MNHEY and CDR2 as SVGAGI. The CDR3 runs 15 residues. Unmatched junction bases numbered 1, after V lost 5 bases and J lost 0 bases. CDR3 protein: CASSLAGGSTDTQYF. CDR3 nucleotide sequence: TGTGCCAGCAGTCTAGCGGGGGGCAGCACAGATACGCAGTATTTT.

This chain uses TRBV6-6 with TRBJ1-1; D is uncertain. This CDR3 region has 12 residues. Germline V CDR1 and CDR2: MNHNY, SVGAGI (reference sequence). The V end lost 7 bases, the J end lost 4 bases, and 10 bases lay between the germline ends. CDR3 bases: TGTGCCAGCAACCGACGGGGCACTGAAGCTTTCTTT. Its translation: CASNRRGTEAFF.

The chain links TRBV27 to TRBJ1-4; 10 bases are a match to TRBD1. V lost 2 bases and J lost 7; bases outside the gene matches: 1. The length of the CDR3 is 14 residues. Looked up from germline, CDR1 is MNHEY and CDR2 is SMNVEV (reference sequence). The CDR3 region is CASSLRTGGEKLFF. The CDR3 DNA reads TGTGCCAGCAGTTTAAGGACAGGGGGTGAAAAACTGTTTTTT. Based on the CDR3 plus reference TRBV27 and TRBJ1-4, the full variable domain is EAQVTQNPRYLITVTGKKLTVTCSQNMNHEYMSWYRQDPGLGLRQIYYSMNVEVTDKGDVPEGYKVSRKEKRNFPLILESPSPNQTSLYFCASSLRTGGEKLFFGSGTQLSVL.

The genes are TRBV7-8 and TRBJ2-2; D is uncertain. In germline, CDR1 is SGHVS, CDR2 FQNEAQ. V was clipped by 5 bases and J by 2 bases, with 15 bases between them. The CDR3 is made up of 16 amino acids. This CDR3 is CASSQPRIPNTGELFF. In DNA, the CDR3 is TGTGCCAGCAGCCAACCTAGGATCCCAAACACCGGGGAGCTGTTTTTT. Full variable domain (remainder filled in from reference TRBV7-8 and TRBJ2-2): GAGVSQSPRYKVAKRGQDVALRCDPISGHVSLFWYQQALGQGPEFLTYFQNEAQLDKSGLPSDRFFAERPEGSVSTLKIQRTQQEDSAVYLCASSQPRIPNTGELFFGEGSRLTVL.

V usage is TRBV5-8 and J usage is TRBJ1-2, with D perhaps TRBD1 (6 bases). The CDR3 length is 14 residues. Germline loops: CDR1 SGHTS, CDR2 YDEGEE. V was pared by 4 bases and J by 3 bases, with 13 bases between. The CDR3 region has the DNA TGTGCCAGCAGCCAGGGGATACGGGACTATGGCTACACCTTC. Translated: CASSQGIRDYGYTF. Complete variable domain (other parts from reference TRBV5-8 and TRBJ1-2): EAGVTQSPTHLIKTRGQQATLRCSPISGHTSVYWYQQALGLGLQFLLWYDEGEERNRGNFPPRFSGRQFPNYSSELNVNALELEDSALYLCASSQGIRDYGYTFGSGTRLTVV.

V usage is TRBV4-1 and J usage is TRBJ1-1; 9 bases map to TRBD1. The CDR3 covers 18 residues. Losses at the gene ends were 3 bases for V and 0 bases for J; bases not matched to a gene: 11. The germline V gene has CDR1 MGHRA and CDR2 YSYEKL. The CDR3 bases are TGCGCCAGCAGCCAGGGGACAGGGTACGCCTACATGAACACTGAAGCTTTCTTT. It yields the protein CASSQGTGYAYMNTEAFF.

V is TRBV4-1 and J is TRBJ2-5, with a possible D match to TRBD2 (6 bases). Germline V gene lookup returns CDR1 MGHRA and CDR2 YSYEKL. V was cut by 1 base and J by 5 bases, with 11 bases left in between. CDR3 length equals 14 residues. This CDR3 reads CASSQVGGRETQYF. The CDR3, as DNA: TGCGCCAGCAGCCAAGTCGGGGGACGGGAGACCCAGTACTTC.

This clone is termed large. The chain uses TRBV7-9 and TRBJ2-2; D gene ambiguous. Germline V gene data show CDR1 as SEHNR and CDR2 as FQNEAQ (reference sequence). The CDR3 runs to 14 residues. Trimming removed 5 bases from V and 4 bases from J, with 11 bases in between. The CDR3 region has the DNA TGTGCCAGCAGCCCTGTTAGTTTCACCGGGGAGCTGTTTTTT. It codes for CASSPVSFTGELFF. Supplemented by reference TRBV7-9 and TRBJ2-2, the full variable domain reads DTGVSQNPRHKITKRGQNVTFRCDPISEHNRLYWYRQTLGQGPEFLTYFQNEAQLEKSRLLSDRFSAERPKGSFSTLEIQRTEQGDSAMYLCASSPVSFTGELFFGEGSRLTVL.